The 28 T cell receptor beta chains in this list originate from one sample, sequenced in a study of cytomegalovirus exposure and HLA in healthy donors. PCR involved 60 Vbeta and 13 Jbeta primers. Produced via immunoSEQ multiplex PCR; TCRdb's table is partial and in-frame only. The table has approximately 140,000 clones, approximately 85% seen once. What was sequenced was PBMCs. The receptors derive from a boy between 10 and 17 years old in good health and CMV-seronegative.

The V gene is TRBV19, the J gene TRBJ2-6, with a weak D call TRBD1 (6 bases). The CDR3 sequence is 16 residues long. From germline, CDR1 is LNHDA and CDR2 SQIVND (reference sequence). V dropped 1 base and J dropped 0 bases, with 7 bases sitting between them. CDR3: CASSIGTDSGANVLTF. In DNA form, the CDR3 reads TGTGCCAGTAGTATAGGGACAGACTCTGGGGCCAACGTCCTGACTTTC. The whole variable domain, remainder taken from reference TRBV19 and TRBJ2-6, is DGGITQSPKYLFRKEGQNVTLSCEQNLNHDAMYWYRQDPGQGLRLIYYSQIVNDFQKGDIAEGYSVSREKKESFPLTVTSAQKNPTAFYLCASSIGTDSGANVLTFGAGSRLTVL.

The V gene is TRBV27, the J gene TRBJ2-7; 8 bases match TRBD1. The CDR3 has 14 amino acids. V was clipped by 7 bases and J by 2 bases; unmatched bases: 7. Germline-derived CDR1 and CDR2 are MNHEY and SMNVEV (reference sequence). DNA for the CDR3: TGTGCCAGCATCGGGCCAGGGGGCACCTACGAGCAGTACTTC. Translating it yields CASIGPGGTYEQYF.

This chain uses TRBV25-1 with TRBJ2-5; D might be TRBD1 (5 bases). Germline V CDR1 and CDR2: MGHDK, SYGVNS. There are 12 residues in the CDR3. V was pared by 6 bases and J by 0 bases, with 5 bases between. This chain's CDR3 is CASRTDQETQYF. The CDR3 coding sequence is TGTGCCAGCAGGACAGACCAAGAGACCCAGTACTTC.

V gene TRBV5-1 combines with J gene TRBJ1-2, with 7 bases lining up with TRBD1. Germline CDR1 is SGHRS and CDR2 is YFSETQ. The CDR3 runs 16 residues. The ends lost 0 bases at V and 0 bases at J; junction bases unmatched: 5. The CDR3 DNA follows: TGCGCCAGCAGCTTGGGAGGGACAGCTACTAACTATGGCTACACCTTC. Its protein is CASSLGGTATNYGYTF.

This chain links TRBV23-1 with TRBJ2-5, with 7 bases identical to TRBD2. TRBV23-1 has ORF status, its function being uncertain. Unmatched junction bases numbered 6, after V lost 0 bases and J lost 5 bases. The CDR3 covers 15 residues. The CDR3 DNA is TGCGCCAGCAGTCAATCCGGCGGGAGTTACGAGACCCAGTACTTC. It codes for CASSQSGGSYETQYF.

This chain joins TRBV7-9 and TRBJ1-2; 12 nucleotides agree with TRBD1. The germline CDR1 and CDR2 sequences are SEHNR and FQNEAQ (reference sequence). The V gene end was trimmed by 4 bases and the J gene end by 2 bases; junction bases not matched to a gene: 2. This CDR3 has 15 amino acids. The CDR3 sequence is CASSSGTGGNYGYTF. CDR3 nucleotide sequence: TGTGCCAGCAGCTCCGGGACAGGGGGCAACTATGGCTACACCTTC.

The V and J genes are TRBV5-1 and TRBJ2-7; the match to TRBD1 covers 8 bases. Trimming at V came to 3 bases and at J to 3 bases, leaving 8 bases not matched to a gene. Germline V CDR1 and CDR2: SGHRS, YFSETQ. The CDR3 extends over 15 amino acids. CDR3 protein: CASSSNDRGVYEQYF. The CDR3, as DNA: TGCGCCAGCAGCTCCAATGACAGGGGTGTCTACGAGCAGTACTTC.

The CDR3 DNA reads TGTGCCAGCAGTAAGACTAGCGGGAAACAAGAGACCCAGTACTTC. Its translation: CASSKTSGKQETQYF. The chain has TRBV6-4 and TRBJ2-5, with 11 positions matching TRBD2. The CDR3 covers 15 residues. V was pared by 5 bases and J by 2 bases, with 4 bases of the junction left unmatched. Germline lookup yields CDR1 MRHNA and CDR2 SNTAGT.

The chain carries TRBV7-2 and TRBJ1-2; D is possibly TRBD1 (5 bases). The CDR3 is 15 amino acids. Per germline, CDR1 SGHTA and CDR2 FQGNSA. V gave up 4 bases and J gave up 0 bases, with 12 bases separating them. The CDR3 spells CASSSQGAPNYGYTF. DNA of the CDR3: TGTGCCAGCAGCTCGCAGGGCGCCCCTAACTATGGCTACACCTTC. Complete variable domain (other parts from reference TRBV7-2 and TRBJ1-2): GAGVSQSPSNKVTEKGKDVELRCDPISGHTALYWYRQSLGQGLEFLIYFQGNSAPDKSGLPSDRFSAERTGGSVSTLTIQRTQQEDSAVYLCASSSQGAPNYGYTFGSGTRLTVV.

The chain employs TRBV27 and TRBJ1-6; D remains unclear. The germline gives CDR1 MNHEY, CDR2 SMNVEV (reference sequence). Trimming pared 3 bases from V and 4 bases from J, leaving 4 bases between. The CDR3 runs to 13 residues. Here the CDR3 reads CASSFRYNSPLHF. CDR3 sequence (DNA): TGTGCCAGCAGTTTCCGTTATAATTCACCCCTCCACTTT.

The rearrangement uses TRBV30 and TRBJ2-1; D not resolved. Trimming pared 7 bases from V and 6 bases from J, leaving 7 bases between. The CDR3 length is 10 residues. CDR1 and CDR2 from the germline V gene are GTSNPN and SVGIG (reference sequence). The CDR3 DNA sequence: TGTGCCTTGAATAGCAATGAGCAGTTCTTC. The encoded protein is CALNSNEQFF.

V gene TRBV2 combines with J gene TRBJ1-4, with D hard to call. The CDR3 loop spans 13 amino acids. V lost 5 bases and J lost 2, with 6 bases in between. In germline, CDR1 is SNHLY, CDR2 FYNNEI. This CDR3 reads CASSPQTNEKLFF. CDR3 bases: TGTGCCAGCAGTCCTCAGACTAATGAAAAACTGTTTTTT.

This clone came up a few times. Here the CDR3 reads CASSPGQGNEKLFF. CDR3 DNA: TGCGCCAGCAGCCCGGGACAGGGAAATGAAAAACTGTTTTTT. The gene calls are TRBV5-1 and TRBJ1-4; 9 bases map to TRBD1. Germline-derived CDR1 and CDR2 are SGHRS and YFSETQ. Trimming cost V 4 bases and J 5 bases; bases outside gene matches: 3. The CDR3 runs 14 residues.

The gene calls are TRBV11-2 and TRBJ2-3; D possibly corresponds to TRBD2 (6 bases). The CDR3 totals 14 residues. The germline CDR1 and CDR2 sequences are SGHAT and FQNNGV. V was cut by 5 bases and J by 3 bases, with 12 bases left in between. Here the CDR3 reads CASSPRLGTDTQYF. DNA of the CDR3: TGTGCCAGCAGCCCCCGACTAGGAACAGATACGCAGTATTTT. The entire variable domain, with the rest obtained from reference TRBV11-2 and TRBJ2-3, is as follows: EAGVAQSPRYKIIEKRQSVAFWCNPISGHATLYWYQQILGQGPKLLIQFQNNGVVDDSQLPKDRFSAERLKGVDSTLKIQPAKLEDSAVYLCASSPRLGTDTQYFGPGTRLTVL.

The J gene is TRBJ1-1, the V gene TRBV18; D is unresolved. The CDR3 covers 14 residues. Germline V lookup: CDR1 KGHSH, CDR2 LQKENI. Trimming shortened V by 6 bases and J by 0 bases, and 11 bases separated the two germline ends. As DNA, the CDR3 is TGTGCCAGCTCCCACCTAGAAGTGAACACTGAAGCTTTCTTT. Protein product: CASSHLEVNTEAFF. Based on the CDR3 plus reference TRBV18 and TRBJ1-1, the full variable domain is NAGVMQNPRHLVRRRGQEARLRCSPMKGHSHVYWYRQLPEEGLKFMVYLQKENIIDESGMPKERFSAEFPKEGPSILRIQQVVRGDSAAYFCASSHLEVNTEAFFGQGTRLTVV.

V usage is TRBV6-1 and J usage is TRBJ2-6; 9 bases are shared with TRBD1. The CDR3 consists of 15 residues. Looked up from germline, CDR1 is MNHNS and CDR2 is SASEGT. With 5 bases clipped from V and 4 bases from J, the junction kept 3 bases outside the gene matches. CDR3 nucleotides: TGTGCCAGCAGTATACAGGGGGCGGGGGCCAACGTCCTGACTTTC. Its protein is CASSIQGAGANVLTF.

The chain recombines TRBV7-9 with TRBJ2-3; unclear D gene. Germline V gives CDR1 SEHNR, CDR2 FQNEAQ (reference sequence). The CDR3 has 12 residues. Trimming cost V 2 bases and J 6 bases, with 6 bases left between them. CDR3: CASSLIQDTQYF. In DNA form, the CDR3 reads TGTGCCAGCAGCTTAATCCAGGATACGCAGTATTTT.

The chain couples TRBV15 to TRBJ1-4, with D uncertain. The V gene's germline CDR1 is LNHNV and CDR2 YYDKDF (reference sequence). The CDR3 totals 15 residues. Trimming left V 3 bases short and J 8 bases short, with 16 bases between. The DNA of the CDR3 is TGTGCCACCAGCAGGATTGGACTCAGCAAGGAAAAACTGTTTTTT. It codes for CATSRIGLSKEKLFF.

The gene calls are TRBV12-2 and TRBJ2-1; the table names TRBD2, a call not compared with the DNA. TRBV12-2 is deemed a pseudogene. The CDR3 has 14 amino acids. CDR3 in amino acids: CASRGVAGYNEQFF. DNA of the CDR3: TGTGCAAGTCGCGGGGTAGCGGGTTATAATGAGCAGTTCTTC.

The CDR3 region is CASTGLAGINEQFF. CDR3 in DNA: TGTGCCAGCACAGGACTAGCGGGAATAAATGAGCAGTTCTTC. The chain joins TRBV2 to TRBJ2-1; the match to TRBD2 covers 12 bases. CDR1 and CDR2 (germline): SNHLY, FYNNEI. The CDR3 has 14 residues. The V segment lost 7 bases and the J segment 7 bases; nucleotides outside the gene matches: 5.

The CDR3 DNA reads as TGTGCCAGCAGCCGACTAGCGGGAGCCAATGAGCAGTTCTTC. Translation: CASSRLAGANEQFF. The chain combines TRBV7-2 with TRBJ2-1, with 12 positions matching TRBD2. This CDR3 has 14 amino acids. Germline V gene data show CDR1 as SGHTA and CDR2 as FQGNSA. The junction had 2 bases not matched to a gene; V was cut back by 5 bases and J by 6 bases.

This chain connects TRBV2 to TRBJ1-1, with TRBD1 identical over 7 bases. Germline V lookup: CDR1 SNHLY, CDR2 FYNNEI. V gave up 8 bases and J gave up 5 bases; unmatched junction bases: 14. The CDR3 consists of 15 residues. CDR3 DNA sequence: TGTGCCAGCGGGAGGCAGGGGGTTAAGGATACTGAAGCTTTCTTT. Encoded protein: CASGRQGVKDTEAFF.

The chain uses TRBV7-2 and TRBJ1-1; no definite D call. CDR3 length: 15 amino acids. CDR1 and CDR2 (germline): SGHTA, FQGNSA. Trimming stripped 0 bases from V and 1 base from J, with 9 bases between. The CDR3 protein is CASSLALRQNTEAFF. In DNA, the CDR3 is TGTGCCAGCAGCTTAGCCCTGCGCCAGAACACTGAAGCTTTCTTT.

The chain joins TRBV9 to TRBJ2-2; D is ambiguous. Germline CDR1 is SGDLS and CDR2 is YYNGEE. The CDR3 has 12 amino acids. V lost 6 bases to trimming and J lost 1 base, with 4 bases between them. CDR3 in amino acids: CASNMNTGELFF. DNA for the CDR3: TGTGCCAGCAACATGAACACCGGGGAGCTGTTTTTT.

This clone was seen a single time. The V call is TRBV7-2, the J call TRBJ2-7; 7 bases line up with TRBD1. This CDR3 region has 14 residues. V lost 4 bases and J lost 3; bases outside the gene matches: 6. Germline V gives CDR1 SGHTA, CDR2 FQGNSA. The CDR3 is CASSWGQTNYEQYF. The CDR3 nucleotides are TGTGCCAGCAGCTGGGGACAGACTAACTACGAGCAGTACTTC.

The CDR3: CASVLDTHSNQPQHF. The CDR3 DNA reads as TGTGCCAGCGTTTTGGACACCCATAGCAATCAGCCCCAGCATTTT. The gene calls are TRBV2 and TRBJ1-5, with D perhaps TRBD1 (5 bases). The CDR3 has 15 residues. Per germline, CDR1 SNHLY and CDR2 FYNNEI. Trimming took 8 bases from V and 0 from J, leaving 14 bases between them.

The V and J genes are TRBV7-2 and TRBJ1-6, with 7 bases fitting TRBD1. Germline V lookup: CDR1 SGHTA, CDR2 FQGNSA. The J segment lost 5 bases and the V segment lost 5 bases, leaving 6 bases of the junction unmatched. This CDR3 spans 15 amino acids. The DNA of the CDR3 is TGTGCCAGCAGCCGGGACAGCGCGAATAATTCACCCCTCCACTTT. Its translation is CASSRDSANNSPLHF.

This clone was seen once. The rearrangement uses TRBV5-1 and TRBJ2-1, with TRBD2 matching 9 bases. With V trimmed by 0 bases and J by 0 bases, 4 bases remained unmatched. CDR1 is SGHRS, CDR2 YFSETQ, per germline. The CDR3 length is 17 residues. In DNA form, the CDR3 reads TGCGCCAGCAGCTTGGCTGGCGGGGGGGTCTCCTACAATGAGCAGTTCTTC. It is translated as CASSLAGGGVSYNEQFF.